One sample yielded the 12 T cell receptor beta chains listed below, sequenced in a study of T cell repertoires and leukemia-associated antigens. These receptors have no known antigen. TCRdb passed the 5' RACE reads through MiXCR, listing each CDR3 protein once. The sample records 13,000 to 15,000 distinct CDR3 sequences, less than 40% being singletons. The sample comprised CD3+ T cells sorted from blood and cultured. The receptors shown here come from a female donor in good health.

Remarks on this clonotype: This CDR3 fails to terminate in the conserved phenylalanine or tryptophan, so it likely reflects a read error. This rearrangement joins TRBV7-2 to TRBJ2-5, with D uncertain. The V gene's germline CDR1 is SGHTA and CDR2 FQGNSA. The CDR3 has 15 amino acids. CDR3 sequence (DNA): TGCGCCAGCAGCCCCGGTGGGCAGTACCAAGGGACCCAGTACTCC. Translation gives CASSPGGQYQGTQYS.

A note on this clonotype: This may be a read error: a much more frequent sequence differs by one nucleotide. The CDR3 loop is CASSFGTSGIFTDAQYF. DNA of the CDR3: TGTGCCAGCAGTTTTGGGACTAGCGGGATTTTCACAGATGCGCAGTATTTT. The gene calls are TRBV12-3 or TRBV12-4 and TRBJ2-3; TRBD2 agrees at 13 bases. This CDR3 is 17 amino acids long.

The V gene is TRBV6-5, the J gene TRBJ1-1; D call uncertain. The germline V gene has CDR1 MNHEY and CDR2 SVGAGI. V gave up 4 bases and J gave up 11 bases, with 14 bases separating them. This CDR3 spans 12 amino acids. CDR3 sequence (DNA): TGTGCCAGCAGTTCACAGTTTCAGGCGGCTTTCTTT. Protein: CASSSQFQAAFF.

This clonotype was recorded many times. This may be a read error: a much more frequent sequence differs by one nucleotide. V gene TRBV28 combines with J gene TRBJ2-7; 7 nucleotides align to TRBD2. The CDR3 has 17 amino acids. Per the germline V gene, CDR1 is MDHEN and CDR2 is SYDVKM. The CDR3, as DNA: TGTGCCAGCAGTTTTCACCCGGGACTAACAAAAAACTACGAGCATTACTTC. Its translation is CASSFHPGLTKNYEHYF.

In this sample, this clonotype turned up many times. V is TRBV20-1 and J is TRBJ2-7; 8 bases fit TRBD2. V was pared by 1 base and J by 3 bases, with 5 bases of the junction left unmatched. Germline loops: CDR1 DFQATT, CDR2 SNEGSKA (reference sequence). The CDR3 is 14 amino acids. The DNA of the CDR3 is TGCAGTGCTAGAGGGACTAGCAGTGTCTACGAGCAGTACTTC. Translated: CSARGTSSVYEQYF.

This clonotype counts as medium-sized. The rearrangement uses TRBV9 and TRBJ2-1; 16 bases align to TRBD2. With V trimmed by 4 bases and J by 1 base, 5 bases remained unmatched. Germline V gives CDR1 SGDLS, CDR2 YYNGEE. This CDR3 is built from 18 residues. The CDR3, as DNA: TGTGCCAGCAGCCCACCGGGACTAGCGGGAGGGTCCTACAATGAGCAGTTCTTC. This codes for CASSPPGLAGGSYNEQFF.

This clonotype was detected many times. The J gene is TRBJ2-1, the V gene TRBV21-1; TRBD2 was called by the table and not checked on the DNA. TRBV21-1 is flagged as a pseudogene. The CDR3 runs to 17 residues. CDR3 sequence (DNA): TGTGCCAGCAGCGTCCGTGAAGGGGAGGGCCCATCCAATGAGCAGTTCTTC. It codes for CASSVREGEGPSNEQFF.

This clonotype was detected only a few times. A clone one base away is much larger, so this may be a read error. The chain has TRBV10-2 and TRBJ2-6; D is perhaps TRBD2 (6 bases). The germline V gene has CDR1 WSHSY and CDR2 SAAADI. Trimming left V 4 bases short and J 2 bases short, with 18 bases between. The CDR3 runs to 18 residues. CDR3 DNA: TGCGCCAGCAGTGGGACGTTGGGGGGTAGGGCTGGGGCCAACGTCCTGACTTTC. Its translation: CASSGTLGGRAGANVLTF.

This chain uses TRBV4-3 with TRBJ1-2; 8 bases fit TRBD1. The CDR3 is 16 amino acids. Looked up from germline, CDR1 is LGHNA and CDR2 is YSLEER. With 4 bases clipped from V and 5 bases from J, the junction kept 12 bases outside the gene matches. The CDR3 loop is CASSRRTGTGDYGYTF. The CDR3 coding sequence is TGCGCCAGCAGCCGCCGAACGGGGACAGGAGATTATGGCTACACCTTC.

This chain connects TRBV12-3 or TRBV12-4 to TRBJ2-2, with D unresolved. The V and J ends lost 4 bases and 4 bases respectively, with 10 bases between them. There are 14 residues in the CDR3. CDR3 sequence (DNA): TGTGCCAGCAGTTATAGGGTTGGCACCGGGGAGCTGTTTTTT. It yields the protein CASSYRVGTGELFF.

This clonotype was counted many times. A much bigger clone sits one base away, suggesting this may be a read error. The chain employs TRBV24-1 and TRBJ2-2, with D perhaps matching TRBD1 (7 bases). Per the germline V gene, CDR1 is KGHDR and CDR2 is SFDVKD. The V end was cut by 4 bases, the J end by 6 bases, with 17 bases between. The CDR3 contains 16 residues. The CDR3: CATSERQGGSAGELFF. The CDR3 nucleotides read TGTGCCACCAGTGAACGACAGGGAGGTAGCGCCGGGGAGCTGTTTTTT.

This clonotype is medium-sized (0.01 to 0.1%) by share. This chain links TRBV29-1 with TRBJ2-7; unclear D gene. The germline gives CDR1 SQVTM, CDR2 ANQGSEA. The V end lost 6 bases, the J end lost 5 bases, and 17 bases lay between the germline ends. The length of the CDR3 is 13 residues. The CDR3 loop reads CSVSGSTVNEQYF. CDR3 in DNA: TGCAGCGTCTCCGGGTCCACAGTTAACGAGCAGTACTTC.